This TCR beta chain came from a study of CD8 T cells in Susac syndrome. Random hexamers were used to reverse transcribe an amount of roughly 0.45 to 1 ug RNA. TCRdb re-called the immunoSEQ multiplex PCR reads through MiXCR, storing one row per CDR3 protein. There are around 160,000 distinct CDR3 sequences in the sample; roughly 94% occur only once, and 0.085% to 0.095% lies in the top ten. The patients serving as multiple sclerosis controls were treatment-naive. They had stable or active relapsing-remitting disease and fulfilled revised McDonald criteria. Negative isolation yielded the CD8+ and CD4+ T cells, while FACS enriched the TEMRA cells. This CDR3 region has 13 residues. Germline V gene data show CDR1 as SGHNT and CDR2 as YYREEE (reference sequence). The germline V and J ends were trimmed by 3 bases and 6 bases, with 9 bases remaining between them.

The sample was CD4+ T cells from PBMCs. The V gene is TRBV5-4, the J gene TRBJ2-2; tentatively, D is TRBD1 (5 bases). The sequence derives from a human donor with multiple sclerosis. The CDR3 DNA reads as TGTGCCAGCAGCTACGAGACAGCCGGGGAGCTGTTTTTT. Encoded protein: CASSYETAGELFF.